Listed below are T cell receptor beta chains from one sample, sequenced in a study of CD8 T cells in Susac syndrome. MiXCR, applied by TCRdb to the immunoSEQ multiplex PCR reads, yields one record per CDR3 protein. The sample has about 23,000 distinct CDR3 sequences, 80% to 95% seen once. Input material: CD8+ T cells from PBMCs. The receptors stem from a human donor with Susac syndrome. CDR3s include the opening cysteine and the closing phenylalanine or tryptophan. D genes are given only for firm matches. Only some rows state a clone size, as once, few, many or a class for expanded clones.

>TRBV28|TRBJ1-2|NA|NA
CASTFLGGAGGYTF
TGTGCCAGCACCTTCCTGGGCGGGGCGGGAGGCTACACCTTC
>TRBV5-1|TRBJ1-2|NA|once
CASSLWSLGEDGYTF
TGCGCCAGCAGCTTGTGGTCGTTGGGGGAAGATGGCTACACCTTC
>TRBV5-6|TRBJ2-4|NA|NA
CASGVQYRPESNIQYF
TGTGCCAGCGGCGTGCAGTACAGGCCTGAGAGTAACATTCAGTACTTC
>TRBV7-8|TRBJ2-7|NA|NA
CASSPKAEGYHEQYF
TGTGCCAGCAGCCCAAAAGCGGAAGGGTACCACGAGCAGTACTTC
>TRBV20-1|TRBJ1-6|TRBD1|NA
CSAPGGASDNSPLHF
TGCAGTGCTCCAGGGGGCGCTTCTGATAATTCACCCCTCCACTTT
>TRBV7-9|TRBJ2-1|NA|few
CASSFSNEQFF
TGTGCCAGCAGCTTTTCTAATGAGCAGTTCTTC
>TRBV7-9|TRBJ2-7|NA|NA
CASSPQETYEQYF
TGTGCCAGCAGCCCCCAGGAGACCTACGAGCAGTACTTC
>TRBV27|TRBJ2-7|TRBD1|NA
CASSSNRDRGIYEQYF
TGTGCCAGCAGTTCGAACCGGGACAGGGGGATCTACGAGCAGTACTTC
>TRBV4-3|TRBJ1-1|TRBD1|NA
CASSHTGTANTEAFF
TGCGCCAGCAGCCACACCGGGACAGCGAACACTGAAGCTTTCTTT
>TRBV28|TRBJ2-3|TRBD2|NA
CASSFRGESTDTQYF
TGTGCCAGCAGTTTTCGGGGGGAAAGCACAGATACGCAGTATTTT
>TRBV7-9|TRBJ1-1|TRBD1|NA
CASSPDRGMNTEAFF
TGTGCCAGCAGCCCCGACAGGGGGATGAACACTGAAGCTTTCTTT
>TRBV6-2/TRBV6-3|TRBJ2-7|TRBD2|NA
CASRLAGAPYEQYF
TGTGCCTCACGACTAGCGGGGGCCCCCTACGAGCAGTACTTC
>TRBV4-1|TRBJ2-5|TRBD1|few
CASSQRGVTGDKRLQYF
TGCGCCAGCAGCCAGAGGGGCGTGACAGGGGATAAACGGCTCCAGTACTTC
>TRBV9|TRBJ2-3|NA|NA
CASSVVDSDTQYF
TGTGCCAGCAGCGTAGTGGACTCAGATACGCAGTATTTT
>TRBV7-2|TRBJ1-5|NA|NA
CASSLGAGYSNQPQHF
TGTGCCAGCAGCTTAGGAGCGGGATACAGCAATCAGCCCCAGCATTTT
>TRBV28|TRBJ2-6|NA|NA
CASSLYGANVLTF
TGTGCCAGCAGTTTATATGGGGCCAACGTCCTGACTTTC
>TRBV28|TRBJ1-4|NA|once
CASSFAGEGTNEKLFF
TGTGCCAGCAGTTTTGCCGGGGAGGGGACTAATGAAAAACTGTTTTTT
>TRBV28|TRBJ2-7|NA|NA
CASSPVGVYEQYF
TGTGCCAGCAGCCCCGTGGGGGTCTACGAGCAGTACTTC
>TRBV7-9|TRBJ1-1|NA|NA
CASSWKGSGDTEAFF
TGTGCCAGCAGCTGGAAGGGGAGCGGGGACACTGAAGCTTTCTTT
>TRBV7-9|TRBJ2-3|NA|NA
CASSDLGGPSTDTQYF
TGTGCCAGCAGCGACCTAGGGGGTCCTAGCACAGATACGCAGTATTTT
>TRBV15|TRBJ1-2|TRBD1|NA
CATSRDLSDRGDGYTF
TGTGCCACCAGCAGAGATCTATCGGACAGGGGAGATGGCTACACCTTC
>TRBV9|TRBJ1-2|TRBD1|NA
CASSHRTGAGYGYTF
TGTGCCAGCAGCCATCGGACAGGGGCCGGCTATGGCTACACCTTC
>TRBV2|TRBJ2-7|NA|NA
CASSEVRQLSSYEQYF
TGTGCCAGCAGTGAAGTTAGGCAGCTTAGCTCCTACGAGCAGTACTTC
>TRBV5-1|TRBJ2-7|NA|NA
CASSLGTAFYDGQYF
TGCGCCAGCAGCTTGGGGACAGCCTTTTACGACGGGCAGTACTTC
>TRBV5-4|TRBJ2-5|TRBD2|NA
CASSTRGGAETQYF
TGTGCCAGCAGCACACGGGGGGGCGCGGAGACCCAGTACTTC
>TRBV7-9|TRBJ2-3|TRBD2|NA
CASSSGLAGGPGDTQYF
TGTGCCAGCAGCTCGGGACTAGCGGGGGGGCCAGGAGATACGCAGTATTTT
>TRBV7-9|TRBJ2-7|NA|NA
CASSLAQGDYEQYF
TGTGCCAGCAGCTTAGCACAGGGAGACTACGAGCAGTACTTC
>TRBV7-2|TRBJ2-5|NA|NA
CASSLLGRQETQYF
TGTGCCAGCAGCTTACTGGGCCGACAAGAGACCCAGTACTTC
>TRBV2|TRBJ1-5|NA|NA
CASRYGQPQHF
TGTGCCAGCAGGTACGGACAGCCCCAGCATTTT
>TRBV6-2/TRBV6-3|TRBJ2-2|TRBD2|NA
CASGLAGDTGELFF
TGTGCCAGCGGACTAGCGGGGGACACCGGGGAGCTGTTTTTT
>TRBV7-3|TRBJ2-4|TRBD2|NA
CASSLSGGGIQCF
TGTGCCAGCAGCTTAAGCGGGGGAGGCATTCAGTGCTTC
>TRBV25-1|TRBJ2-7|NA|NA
CASSPGSSYEQYF
TGTGCCAGCAGTCCAGGGAGTTCCTACGAGCAGTACTTC
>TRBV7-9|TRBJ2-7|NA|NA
CASSPDEVHEQYF
TGTGCCAGCAGCCCTGACGAGGTGCACGAGCAGTACTTC
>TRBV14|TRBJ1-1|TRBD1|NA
CASSQAGQRYTEAFF
TGTGCCAGCAGCCAAGCGGGACAGAGGTACACTGAAGCTTTCTTT
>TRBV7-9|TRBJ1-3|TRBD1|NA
CASSPQGAWGNTIYF
TGTGCCAGCAGCCCCCAGGGGGCGTGGGGAAACACCATATATTTT
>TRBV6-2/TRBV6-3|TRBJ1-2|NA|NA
CASSYNMWQQGKLVGYTF
TGTGCCAGCAGTTACAACATGTGGCAACAGGGAAAACTAGTTGGCTACACCTTC
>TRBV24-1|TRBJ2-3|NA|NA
CATSDLQGPSTDTQYF
TGTGCCACCAGTGATTTGCAGGGGCCGAGCACAGATACGCAGTATTTT
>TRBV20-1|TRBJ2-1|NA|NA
CSALASAGHFF
TGCAGTGCCCTGGCGTCAGCGGGACACTTCTTC
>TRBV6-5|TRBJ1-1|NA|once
CASSPEVGRTEAFF
TGTGCCAGCAGTCCCGAGGTGGGAAGAACTGAAGCTTTCTTT
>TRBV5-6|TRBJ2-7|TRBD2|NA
CASSSGGASYEQYF
TGTGCCAGCAGCTCCGGGGGGGCATCCTACGAGCAGTACTTC